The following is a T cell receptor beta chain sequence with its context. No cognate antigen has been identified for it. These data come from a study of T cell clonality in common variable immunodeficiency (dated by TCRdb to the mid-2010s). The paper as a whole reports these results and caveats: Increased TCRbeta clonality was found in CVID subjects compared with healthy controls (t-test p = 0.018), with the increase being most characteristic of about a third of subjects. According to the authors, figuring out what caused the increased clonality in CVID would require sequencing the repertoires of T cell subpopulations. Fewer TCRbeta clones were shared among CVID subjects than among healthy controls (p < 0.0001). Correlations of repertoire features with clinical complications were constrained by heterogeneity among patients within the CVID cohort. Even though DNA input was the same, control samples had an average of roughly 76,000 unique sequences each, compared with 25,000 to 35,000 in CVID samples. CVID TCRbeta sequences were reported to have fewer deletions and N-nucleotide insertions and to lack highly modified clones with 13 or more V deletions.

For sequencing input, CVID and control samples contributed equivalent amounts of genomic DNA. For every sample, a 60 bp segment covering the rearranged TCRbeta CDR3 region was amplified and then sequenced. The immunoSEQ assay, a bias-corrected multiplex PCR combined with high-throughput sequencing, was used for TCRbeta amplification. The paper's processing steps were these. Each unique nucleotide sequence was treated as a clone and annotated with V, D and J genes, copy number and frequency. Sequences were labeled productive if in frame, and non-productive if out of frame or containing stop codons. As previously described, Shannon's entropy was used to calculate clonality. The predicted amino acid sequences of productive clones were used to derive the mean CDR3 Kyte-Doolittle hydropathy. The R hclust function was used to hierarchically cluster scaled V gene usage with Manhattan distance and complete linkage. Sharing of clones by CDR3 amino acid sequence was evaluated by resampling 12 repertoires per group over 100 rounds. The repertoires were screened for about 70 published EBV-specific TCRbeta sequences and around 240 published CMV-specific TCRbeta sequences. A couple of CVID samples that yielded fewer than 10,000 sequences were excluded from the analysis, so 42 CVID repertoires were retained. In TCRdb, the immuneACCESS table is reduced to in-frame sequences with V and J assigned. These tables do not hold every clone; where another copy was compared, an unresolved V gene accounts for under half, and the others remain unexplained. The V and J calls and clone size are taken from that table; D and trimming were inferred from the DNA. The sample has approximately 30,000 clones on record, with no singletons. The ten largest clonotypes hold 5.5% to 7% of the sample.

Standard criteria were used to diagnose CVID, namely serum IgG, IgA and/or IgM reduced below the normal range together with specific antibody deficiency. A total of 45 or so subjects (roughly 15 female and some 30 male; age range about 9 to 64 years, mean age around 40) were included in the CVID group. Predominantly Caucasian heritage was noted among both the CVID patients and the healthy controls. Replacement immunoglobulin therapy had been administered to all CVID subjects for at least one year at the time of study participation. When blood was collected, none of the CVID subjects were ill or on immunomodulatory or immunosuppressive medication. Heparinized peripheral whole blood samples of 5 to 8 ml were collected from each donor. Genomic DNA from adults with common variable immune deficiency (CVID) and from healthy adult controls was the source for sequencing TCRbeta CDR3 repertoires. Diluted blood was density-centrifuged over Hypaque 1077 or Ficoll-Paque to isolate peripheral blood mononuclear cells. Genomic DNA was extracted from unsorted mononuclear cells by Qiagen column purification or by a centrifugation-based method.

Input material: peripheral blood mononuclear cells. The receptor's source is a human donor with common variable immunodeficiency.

The CDR3 protein is CASSDSITSGELFF. The DNA read from the CDR3 is TGTGCCAGCAGTGACTCGATTACTAGCGGGGAG. The V and J genes are TRBV6-4 and TRBJ2-2; D gene: possibly TRBD2, on 5 matching bases. Sequencing ends 3 residues short of the CDR3 end; the germline J gene provides the rest. V and J lose 0 bases and 7 bases, and a span of 9 bases separates them. CDR1 and CDR2 were assigned from the germline V gene as MRHNA and SNTAGT. CDR3 length: 14 amino acids, cysteine to phenylalanine. Only the CDR3 bases that were read are kept: 33 of them, in frame from base 1.